A selection of T cell receptor beta chains follows, all from one sample in a study of OX40 agonist ivuxolimab in advanced cancers. Profiled with immunoSEQ multiplex PCR; TCRdb holds only in-frame clones, not every one. Of about 12,000 clones listed, about 86% were seen once; the top ten hold around half. This sample comprised CD4+ or CD8+ T cells sorted from blood, obtained in a trial of the OX40 agonist ivuxolimab. These TCRs come from an adult with an advanced solid tumor such as melanoma, head and neck, liver or kidney cancer. Both conserved end residues are part of each CDR3. Each record gives: V gene, J gene, D gene, clone size, CDR3 DNA, CDR3 protein. A D gene is named only where the DNA matches it firmly. Not all rows give a size; the values are once, few, many and, for expanded clones, a class.

V: TRBV4-3
J: TRBJ2-1
D: NA
size: NA
DNA: TGCGCCAGCAGCCAAGACAGGGGAATAGGGAATGAGCAGTTCTTC
CDR3: CASSQDRGIGNEQFF

V: TRBV7-2
J: TRBJ1-1
D: NA
size: few
DNA: TGTGCCAGCAGCTTGGAAGGAAACCGGAACACTGAAGCTTTCTTT
CDR3: CASSLEGNRNTEAFF

V: TRBV5-5
J: TRBJ1-1
D: NA
size: NA
DNA: TGCGCCAGCAGCCAAGAATGGGGGATGAACACTGAAGCTTTCTTT
CDR3: CASSQEWGMNTEAFF

V: TRBV9
J: TRBJ2-3
D: NA
size: NA
DNA: TGTGCCAGCAGCGTAGTTGGAGCGACGCAGTATTTT
CDR3: CASSVVGATQYF

V: TRBV28
J: TRBJ2-1
D: NA
size: once
DNA: TGTGCCAGCAGTCTATCCTACATCCCTGAGCAGTTCTTC
CDR3: CASSLSYIPEQFF

V: TRBV29-1
J: TRBJ2-1
D: TRBD2
size: once
DNA: TGCAGCGTGGCCGGGACTAGCGGGAGAGATGAGCAGTTCTTC
CDR3: CSVAGTSGRDEQFF

V: TRBV4-1
J: TRBJ2-7
D: NA
size: NA
DNA: TGCGCCAGCAGCCAAGAACCCGGATCCTACGAGCAGTACTTC
CDR3: CASSQEPGSYEQYF

V: TRBV5-1
J: TRBJ2-2
D: NA
size: NA
DNA: TGCGCCAGCAGCTTGGTGCTCGGGGAGCTGTTTTTT
CDR3: CASSLVLGELFF

V: TRBV7-3
J: TRBJ2-5
D: TRBD2
size: NA
DNA: TGTGCCAGCAGCTTCATCGGGGGGGCCCAAGAGACCCAGTACTTC
CDR3: CASSFIGGAQETQYF

V: TRBV7-9
J: TRBJ1-2
D: NA
size: NA
DNA: TGTGCCAGCAGATTGGGGCCTACTAACTATGGCTACACCTTC
CDR3: CASRLGPTNYGYTF

V: TRBV6-1
J: TRBJ2-3
D: NA
size: NA
DNA: TGTGCCAGCAGTGAAGGAAGGCTCATTTACACAGATACGCAGTATTTT
CDR3: CASSEGRLIYTDTQYF

V: TRBV7-9
J: TRBJ2-2
D: NA
size: once
DNA: TGTGCCAGCAGCTTAGTCGTCGCGGCGACCGGGGAGCTGTTTTTT
CDR3: CASSLVVAATGELFF

V: TRBV21-1
J: TRBJ2-7
D: NA
size: NA
DNA: TGTGCCAGACCCGCTTCCCCTCCCGCTTCCTACGAGCAGTACTTC
CDR3: CARPASPPASYEQYF

V: TRBV7-9
J: TRBJ2-7
D: TRBD1
size: NA
DNA: TGTGCCAGCAGCTTACTTGTGTCAGGGGGCGACGAGCAGTACTTC
CDR3: CASSLLVSGGDEQYF

V: TRBV20-1
J: TRBJ2-2
D: NA
size: NA
DNA: TGCAGTGCTAGAGGGACCGGGGAGCTGTTTTTT
CDR3: CSARGTGELFF

V: TRBV29-1
J: TRBJ2-1
D: NA
size: NA
DNA: TGCAGCGGTCCAGGGGTGAGGGCCAATGAGCAGTTCTTC
CDR3: CSGPGVRANEQFF

V: TRBV18
J: TRBJ2-1
D: TRBD1
size: NA
DNA: TGTGCCAGCTCACCACCCACAGGGGGCTATGAGCAGTTCTTC
CDR3: CASSPPTGGYEQFF

V: TRBV5-1
J: TRBJ1-3
D: NA
size: once
DNA: TGCGCCAGCAGCCCCCCCCTCAGCTCTGGAAACACCATATATTTT
CDR3: CASSPPLSSGNTIYF

V: TRBV28
J: TRBJ1-5
D: NA
size: once
DNA: TGTGCCAGCAGTTTAAAGGGCCTCAATCAGCCCCAGCATTTT
CDR3: CASSLKGLNQPQHF

V: TRBV9
J: TRBJ2-5
D: TRBD2
size: NA
DNA: TGTGCCAGCAGCCTTGGGACTAGCGGGGTCCAAGAGACCCAGTACTTC
CDR3: CASSLGTSGVQETQYF

V: TRBV27
J: TRBJ2-1
D: NA
size: NA
DNA: TGTGCCAGCAGTGGACAGCCTCCAGAGCAGTTCTTC
CDR3: CASSGQPPEQFF

V: TRBV13
J: TRBJ2-2
D: TRBD2
size: NA
DNA: TGTGCCAGCAGCCCGACTAGCGGGAGAGATAGCGGGGAGCTGTTTTTT
CDR3: CASSPTSGRDSGELFF

V: TRBV19
J: TRBJ1-5
D: NA
size: NA
DNA: TGTGCCAGTAGTATAGCAGAATATAGCAATCAGCCCCAGCATTTT
CDR3: CASSIAEYSNQPQHF

V: TRBV7-3
J: TRBJ1-2
D: NA
size: NA
DNA: TGTGCCAGCAGCTTAAACTCTCAGATCGGGATGGTTGGCGGCTACACCTTC
CDR3: CASSLNSQIGMVGGYTF

V: TRBV9
J: TRBJ2-5
D: NA
size: NA
DNA: TGTGCCAGCAGCGTTACCGGGACACCTCTGGGGAAAGAGACCCAGTACTTC
CDR3: CASSVTGTPLGKETQYF

V: TRBV15
J: TRBJ2-7
D: NA
size: NA
DNA: TGTGCCACCAGCACCCCCCGGGGAGACATTCGATCCTACGAGCAGTACTTC
CDR3: CATSTPRGDIRSYEQYF

V: TRBV29-1
J: TRBJ1-1
D: NA
size: NA
DNA: TGCAGCGTTGAAGATCTAAACACTGAAGCTTTCTTT
CDR3: CSVEDLNTEAFF

V: TRBV6-5
J: TRBJ1-2
D: NA
size: NA
DNA: TGTGCCAGCAGTTGGGGCAGGGAATATGGCTACACCTTC
CDR3: CASSWGREYGYTF

V: TRBV6-1
J: TRBJ2-1
D: NA
size: NA
DNA: TGTGCCAGCAATATATACAATGAGCAGTTCTTC
CDR3: CASNIYNEQFF

V: TRBV29-1
J: TRBJ1-1
D: TRBD1
size: NA
DNA: TGCAGCGTTGAGGGGACAGGGGACAATACAGGTGAAGCTTTCTTT
CDR3: CSVEGTGDNTGEAFF

V: TRBV10-3
J: TRBJ2-1
D: NA
size: once
DNA: TGTGCCATCCACCCGACGGGCTCCTACAATGAGCAGTTCTTC
CDR3: CAIHPTGSYNEQFF

V: TRBV5-6
J: TRBJ2-5
D: TRBD2
size: NA
DNA: TGTGCCAGCAGCTTGGCTCTAGCGGGATTCCAAGAGACCCAGTACTTC
CDR3: CASSLALAGFQETQYF

V: TRBV4-3
J: TRBJ1-1
D: NA
size: NA
DNA: TGCGCCAGCAGCCAAGGGGATTGGGGGCCAGGGACTGAAGCTTTCTTT
CDR3: CASSQGDWGPGTEAFF

V: TRBV7-2
J: TRBJ2-1
D: NA
size: NA
DNA: TGTGCCAGCAGCTTAGACTCAGGCTCCTACAATGAGCAGTTCTTC
CDR3: CASSLDSGSYNEQFF

V: TRBV19
J: TRBJ2-7
D: TRBD2
size: NA
DNA: TGTGCCAGTTCATCTAGCGGGGGGTCCTACGAGCAGTACTTC
CDR3: CASSSSGGSYEQYF

V: TRBV6-6
J: TRBJ2-5
D: TRBD2
size: NA
DNA: TGTGCCAGCAGTTACCTAGCGGGAGGAGAGACCCAGTACTTC
CDR3: CASSYLAGGETQYF

V: TRBV7-9
J: TRBJ2-7
D: NA
size: NA
DNA: TGTGCCAGCAGCCCCTCGGGGAGGAGCTCCTACGAGCAGTACTTC
CDR3: CASSPSGRSSYEQYF